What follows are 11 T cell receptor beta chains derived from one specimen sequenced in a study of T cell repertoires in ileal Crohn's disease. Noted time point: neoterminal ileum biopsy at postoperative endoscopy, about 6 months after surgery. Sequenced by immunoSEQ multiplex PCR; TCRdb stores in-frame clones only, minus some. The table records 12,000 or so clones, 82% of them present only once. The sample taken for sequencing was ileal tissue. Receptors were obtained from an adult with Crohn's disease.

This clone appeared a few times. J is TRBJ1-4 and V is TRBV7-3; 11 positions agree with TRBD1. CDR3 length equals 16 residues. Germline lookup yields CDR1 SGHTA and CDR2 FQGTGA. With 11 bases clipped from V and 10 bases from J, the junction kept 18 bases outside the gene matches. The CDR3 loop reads CAPHKRWDRGLGKLFF. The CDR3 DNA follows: TGTGCCCCTCATAAAAGGTGGGACAGGGGGTTGGGAAAACTGTTTTTT. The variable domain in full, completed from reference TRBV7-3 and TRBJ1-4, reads GAGVSQTPSNKVTEKGKYVELRCDPISGHTALYWYRQSLGQGPEFLIYFQGTGAADDSGLPNDRFFAVRPEGSVSTLKIQRTERGDSAVYLCAPHKRWDRGLGKLFFGSGTQLSVL.

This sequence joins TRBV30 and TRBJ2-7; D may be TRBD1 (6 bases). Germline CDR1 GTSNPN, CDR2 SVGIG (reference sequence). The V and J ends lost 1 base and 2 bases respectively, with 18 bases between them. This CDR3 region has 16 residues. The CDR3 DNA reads TGTGCCTGGAGTGGGCCGACAGGAACAAGTACCTACGAGCAGTACTTC. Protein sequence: CAWSGPTGTSTYEQYF.

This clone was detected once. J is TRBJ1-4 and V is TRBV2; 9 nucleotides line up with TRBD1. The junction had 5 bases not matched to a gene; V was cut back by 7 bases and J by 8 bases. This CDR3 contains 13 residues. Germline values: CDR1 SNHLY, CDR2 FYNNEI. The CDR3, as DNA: TGTGCCAGCAAAGGGACAGGGAAAGAAAAACTGTTTTTT. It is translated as CASKGTGKEKLFF.

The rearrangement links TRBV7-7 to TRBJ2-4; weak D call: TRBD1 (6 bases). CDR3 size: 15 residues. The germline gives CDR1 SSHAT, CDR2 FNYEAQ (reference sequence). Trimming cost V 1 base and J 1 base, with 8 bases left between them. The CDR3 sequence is CASSLEGDAKNIQYF. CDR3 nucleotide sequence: TGTGCCAGCAGCTTAGAGGGGGATGCCAAAAACATTCAGTACTTC.

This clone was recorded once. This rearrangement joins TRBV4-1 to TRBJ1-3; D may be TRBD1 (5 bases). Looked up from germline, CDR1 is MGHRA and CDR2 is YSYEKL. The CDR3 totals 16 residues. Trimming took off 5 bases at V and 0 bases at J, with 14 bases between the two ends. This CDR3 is CASSEGEVASGNTIYF. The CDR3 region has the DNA TGCGCCAGCAGCGAAGGGGAGGTTGCCTCTGGAAACACCATATATTTT.

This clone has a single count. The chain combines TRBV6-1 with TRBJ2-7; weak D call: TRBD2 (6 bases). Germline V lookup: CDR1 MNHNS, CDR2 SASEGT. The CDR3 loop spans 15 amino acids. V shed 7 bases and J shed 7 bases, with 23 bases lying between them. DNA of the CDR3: TGTGCCAGCACTTCTGTGGGGGGAGGCTCAAGTGAGCAGTACTTC. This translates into CASTSVGGGSSEQYF.

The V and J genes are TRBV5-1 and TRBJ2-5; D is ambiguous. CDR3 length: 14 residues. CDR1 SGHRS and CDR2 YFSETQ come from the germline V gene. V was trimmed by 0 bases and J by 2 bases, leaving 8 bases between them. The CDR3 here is CASSLARQQETQYF. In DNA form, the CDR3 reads TGCGCCAGCAGCTTGGCCAGGCAGCAAGAGACCCAGTACTTC. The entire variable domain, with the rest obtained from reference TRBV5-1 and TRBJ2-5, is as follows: KAGVTQTPRYLIKTRGQQVTLSCSPISGHRSVSWYQQTPGQGLQFLFEYFSETQRNKGNFPGRFSGRQFSNSRSEMNVSTLELGDSALYLCASSLARQQETQYFGPGTRLLVL.

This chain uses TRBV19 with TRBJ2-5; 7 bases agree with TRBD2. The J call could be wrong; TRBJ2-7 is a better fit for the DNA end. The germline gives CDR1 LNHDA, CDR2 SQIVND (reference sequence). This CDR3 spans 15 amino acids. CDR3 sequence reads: CASSTQGGSSYEQYF. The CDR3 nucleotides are TGTGCCAGTAGCACCCAGGGCGGGAGTTCGTACGAGCAGTACTTC.

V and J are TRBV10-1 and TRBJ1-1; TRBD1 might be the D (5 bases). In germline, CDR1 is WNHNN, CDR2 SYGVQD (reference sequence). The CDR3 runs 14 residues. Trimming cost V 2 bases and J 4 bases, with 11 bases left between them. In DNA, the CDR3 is TGCGCCAGCAGTGAGCATCAGGGCTCCACTGAAGCTTTCTTT. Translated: CASSEHQGSTEAFF.

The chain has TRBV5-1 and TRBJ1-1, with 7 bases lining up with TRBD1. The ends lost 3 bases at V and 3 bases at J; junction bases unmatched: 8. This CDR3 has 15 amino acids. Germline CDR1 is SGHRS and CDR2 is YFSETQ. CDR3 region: CASSWDSPSHTEAFF. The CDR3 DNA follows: TGCGCCAGCAGCTGGGACAGCCCTAGCCACACTGAAGCTTTCTTT. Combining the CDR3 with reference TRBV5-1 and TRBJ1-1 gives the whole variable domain KAGVTQTPRYLIKTRGQQVTLSCSPISGHRSVSWYQQTPGQGLQFLFEYFSETQRNKGNFPGRFSGRQFSNSRSEMNVSTLELGDSALYLCASSWDSPSHTEAFFGQGTRLTVV.

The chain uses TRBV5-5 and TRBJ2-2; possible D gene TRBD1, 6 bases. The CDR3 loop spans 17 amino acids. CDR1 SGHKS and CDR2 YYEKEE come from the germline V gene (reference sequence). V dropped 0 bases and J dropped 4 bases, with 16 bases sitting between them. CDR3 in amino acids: CASSLAPGHLITGELFF. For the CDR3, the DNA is TGTGCCAGCAGCTTGGCCCCGGGACACCTCATCACCGGGGAGCTGTTTTTT.